These T cell receptor beta chains were read from a single sample in a study of patients and donors after allogeneic stem cell transplantation. TCRdb processed the RT-PCR reads anew with MiXCR; each CDR3 protein has one entry. The sample shows more than 150,000 distinct CDR3 sequences, 24% of them seen only once. The source material was blood, either unsorted or a sorted T cell fraction (not recorded which). These receptors all stem from a human donor who was either an allogeneic HSCT recipient or a stem cell or donor lymphocyte infusion donor (not recorded which). It is not recorded whose cells these are; they may come from a transplant donor. The conserved cysteine and the conserved F or W are not part of the CDR3 here. Fields, in order: CDR3 length, V gene, J gene, CDR3 protein.

11	TRBV6-5	TRBJ1-5	ASSHNEGQPQH
11	TRBV6-5	TRBJ2-7	ASSWDRNYEQY
14	TRBV20-1	TRBJ2-1	SASGLAGAPYNEQF
10	TRBV6-1	TRBJ1-1	ASSGSNTEAF
13	TRBV20-1	TRBJ2-2	SARLLGPHTGELF
16	TRBV5-1	TRBJ2-3	ASSLSRARSSFTDTQY
17	TRBV20-1	TRBJ2-1	SALLGLAGGLSSYNEQF
11	TRBV11-2	TRBJ1-6	ASSLDGYSPLH
13	TRBV7-9	TRBJ2-5	ASSLGQTLQETQY
13	TRBV29-1	TRBJ2-7	SVGRDGVLAYEQY
13	TRBV7-2	TRBJ2-7	ASSFEGIRSYEQY
13	TRBV4-3	TRBJ1-1	ASSQAPRGGTEAF
10	TRBV7-2	TRBJ1-1	ASKDSLAEAF
10	TRBV30	TRBJ2-1	ACPTSAEEQF
12	TRBV20-1	TRBJ2-3	SADSGRGTDTQY
13	TRBV19	TRBJ2-7	ASSNEVAASYEQY
13	TRBV5-1	TRBJ2-5	ASSLNLAVRETQY
13	TRBV7-9	TRBJ1-2	ASSPEKTGIYGYT
11	TRBV20-1	TRBJ1-3	SASPGQGNTIY
13	TRBV6-2/TRBV6-3	TRBJ2-7	ASSYSIGIIGEQY
12	TRBV5-1	TRBJ2-1	ASRAGGFYNEQF
13	TRBV12-3/TRBV12-4	TRBJ1-1	ASSPGTTEDTEAF
8	TRBV29-1	TRBJ1-1	SAQTTEAF
12	TRBV12-3/TRBV12-4	TRBJ1-2	ASSLEADPYGYT
11	TRBV12-3/TRBV12-4	TRBJ2-7	ASSFQDTYEQY
15	TRBV10-3	TRBJ2-3	AISDSLTAGAMDTQY
13	TRBV4-1	TRBJ1-1	ASSQRGPALVEAF
12	TRBV6-6	TRBJ2-3	ASTQDRGEDTQY
12	TRBV11-2	TRBJ2-5	ASSLGLAQETQY
12	TRBV4-1	TRBJ1-1	ASSQDEKRTEAF
11	TRBV29-1	TRBJ2-1	SVSGLGHNEQF
16	TRBV6-2/TRBV6-3	TRBJ2-1	ASRAERLAGALYNEQF
14	TRBV7-2	TRBJ2-3	ASSLLAESRTDTQY
14	TRBV6-2/TRBV6-3	TRBJ1-5	ASSYWTSRPDQPQH
13	TRBV20-1	TRBJ1-4	SARDAPGGGEKLF
12	TRBV12-3/TRBV12-4	TRBJ1-2	ASQGGQANYGYT
13	TRBV20-1	TRBJ1-1	SARGTQGLNTEAF
14	TRBV20-1	TRBJ2-3	SARVGPAGGPDTQY
14	TRBV7-8	TRBJ2-1	ASSLEAGAFYNEQF
13	TRBV10-3	TRBJ1-3	AIGEGTGSGNTIY